This TCR beta chain is from a study of blood T cell repertoires in COVID-19. For the study at large: Before being deemed recovered, Cohort 3 donors had two negative PCRs, clearance, or symptom resolution.

Germline lookup yields CDR1 KGHSH and CDR2 LQKENI. V shed 6 bases, J shed 3 bases, and the junction held 0 bases outside the gene matches. This CDR3 contains 12 residues. Assay: immunoSEQ multiplex PCR; the TCRdb copy retains only in-frame clones and omits some. This table has some 330,000 clones, around 87% appearing once. The sample comprised PBMCs or T cells enriched from blood (not recorded which). The TCR sequence derives from a man between 35 and 55 years old in a cohort exposed to, infected with or recovered from COVID-19 (not recorded which). V usage is TRBV18 and J usage is TRBJ2-7, with 9 nucleotides matching TRBD1. In DNA, the CDR3 is TGTGCCAGCTCGGGACAGGGCTACGAGCAGTACTTC. Translated: CASSGQGYEQYF.